The present entry profiles one T cell receptor (beta chain) with its context. Its target is not known. The record originates from a study of cytomegalovirus exposure and HLA in healthy donors. Study-wide background: The early release's HLA-typed donors yielded 65 million to 85 million unique TCRs. Study-wide results and limits: Most TCR beta V segments were productive about 87% or about 30% of the time in an earlier analysis. By a later analysis, the bulk of CMV-associated TCR beta chains appeared HLA-restricted.

Amplification used 60 Vbeta primers and 13 Jbeta primers. Some clones are missing from TCRdb's copy, which holds only in-frame ones; the method was immunoSEQ multiplex PCR. The listing records around 50,000 clones. The CDR3 loop spans 15 amino acids. V shed 4 bases and J 6 bases; nucleotides not matched to a gene: 8. Germline V gene data show CDR1 as SGHRS and CDR2 as YFSETQ. Sample: PBMCs. This chain uses TRBV5-1 with TRBJ2-7; 12 bases fit TRBD1. This TCR was recovered from a woman under 40 in good health and CMV-seropositive. The CDR3 is CASSPSGTGGTEQYF. As DNA, the CDR3 is TGCGCCAGCAGCCCATCCGGGACAGGGGGCACCGAGCAGTACTTC.